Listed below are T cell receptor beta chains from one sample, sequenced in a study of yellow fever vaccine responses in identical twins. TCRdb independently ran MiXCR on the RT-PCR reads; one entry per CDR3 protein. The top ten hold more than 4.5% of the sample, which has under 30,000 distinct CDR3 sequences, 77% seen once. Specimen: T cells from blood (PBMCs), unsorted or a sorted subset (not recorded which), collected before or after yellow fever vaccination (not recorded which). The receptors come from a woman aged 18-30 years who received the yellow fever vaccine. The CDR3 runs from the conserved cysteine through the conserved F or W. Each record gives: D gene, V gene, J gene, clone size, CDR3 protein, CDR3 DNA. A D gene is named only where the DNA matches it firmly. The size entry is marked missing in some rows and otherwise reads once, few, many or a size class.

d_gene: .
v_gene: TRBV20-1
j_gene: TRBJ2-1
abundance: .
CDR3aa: CSAPNQIYSYNEQFF
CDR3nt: TGCAGTGCCCCTAATCAGATTTACTCCTACAATGAGCAGTTCTTC

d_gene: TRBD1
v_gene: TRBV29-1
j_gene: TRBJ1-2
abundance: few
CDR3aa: CSVRTGNDGYTF
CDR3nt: TGCAGCGTACGGACAGGGAACGATGGCTACACCTTC

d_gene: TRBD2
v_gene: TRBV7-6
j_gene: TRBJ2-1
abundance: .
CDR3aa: CASSLGGIYNEQFF
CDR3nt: TGTGCCAGCAGCTTGGGGGGGATCTACAATGAGCAGTTCTTC

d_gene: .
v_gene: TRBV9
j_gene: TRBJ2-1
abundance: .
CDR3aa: CASSPAKIHNEQFF
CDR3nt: TGTGCCAGCAGCCCGGCGAAAATCCACAATGAGCAGTTCTTC

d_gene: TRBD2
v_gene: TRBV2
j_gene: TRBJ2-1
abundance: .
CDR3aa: CASSEGRGAHNEQFF
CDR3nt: TGTGCCAGCAGTGAGGGGCGGGGGGCCCACAATGAGCAGTTCTTC

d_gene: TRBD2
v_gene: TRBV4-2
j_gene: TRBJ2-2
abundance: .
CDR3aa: CASSALLAGGTGAGELFF
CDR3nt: TGTGCCAGCAGCGCTCTGCTAGCGGGGGGGACGGGGGCCGGGGAGCTGTTTTTT

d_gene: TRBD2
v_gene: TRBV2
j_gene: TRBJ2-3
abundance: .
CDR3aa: CASSVTSGRGPLTDTQYF
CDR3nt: TGTGCCAGCAGTGTCACTAGCGGGAGGGGCCCCCTCACAGATACGCAGTATTTT

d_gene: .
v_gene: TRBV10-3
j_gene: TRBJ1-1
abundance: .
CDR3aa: CAISGVGWTEAFF
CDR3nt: TGTGCCATCAGTGGTGTAGGTTGGACTGAAGCTTTCTTT

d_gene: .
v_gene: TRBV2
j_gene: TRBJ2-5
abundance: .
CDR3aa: CASSGTGRMETQYF
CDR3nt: TGTGCCAGCAGTGGAACTGGGCGGATGGAGACCCAGTACTTC

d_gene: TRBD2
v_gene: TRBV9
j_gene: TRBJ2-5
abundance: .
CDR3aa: CASSPSGQSGIETQYF
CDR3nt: TGTGCCAGCAGCCCTAGCGGGCAATCGGGGATAGAGACCCAGTACTTC